This T cell receptor beta chain originates from a study of a mutant IDH1 vaccine in newly diagnosed glioma. Concerning this clone: Its antigen is as yet unknown.

The time point here: week 47, end of study. All doses held 300 ug of mutant IDH1 20-mer peptide, with topical imiquimod. The assay was immunoSEQ multiplex PCR, and TCRdb's table has in-frame clones only and misses some. The table has around 61,000 clones, about 79% seen once. This TCR derives from a man aged 50 or older with glioma. The starting material was PBMCs, obtained from a glioma patient whose treatment included an IDH1 peptide vaccine.

CDR3 protein: CASSPRGMNTEAFF. In DNA form, the CDR3 reads TGTGCCAGCAGTCCCCGGGGCATGAACACTGAAGCTTTCTTT. The chain is built from TRBV6-5 and TRBJ1-1, with D maybe TRBD1 (5 bases). Germline lookup yields CDR1 MNHEY and CDR2 SVGAGI. The V end lost 5 bases, the J end lost 0 bases, and 10 bases lay between the germline ends. The CDR3 has 14 amino acids.